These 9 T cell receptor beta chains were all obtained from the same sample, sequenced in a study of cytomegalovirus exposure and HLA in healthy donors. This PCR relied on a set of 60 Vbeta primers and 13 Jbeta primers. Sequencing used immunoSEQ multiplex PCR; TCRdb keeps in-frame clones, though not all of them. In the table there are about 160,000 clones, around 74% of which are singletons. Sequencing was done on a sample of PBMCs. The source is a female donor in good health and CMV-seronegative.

The CDR3 nucleotides are TGTGCCAGTAGTAACCCCGGACTAGCGGGGGAAAATACGCAGTATTTT. Translating it yields CASSNPGLAGENTQYF. This chain joins TRBV19 and TRBJ2-3; 13 bases fit TRBD2. The germline V gene encodes CDR1 LNHDA and CDR2 SQIVND (reference sequence). V lost 4 bases to trimming and J lost 7 bases; unmatched junction nucleotides: 8. The CDR3 runs 16 residues. Complete variable domain (other parts from reference TRBV19 and TRBJ2-3): DGGITQSPKYLFRKEGQNVTLSCEQNLNHDAMYWYRQDPGQGLRLIYYSQIVNDFQKGDIAEGYSVSREKKESFPLTVTSAQKNPTAFYLCASSNPGLAGENTQYFGPGTRLTVL.

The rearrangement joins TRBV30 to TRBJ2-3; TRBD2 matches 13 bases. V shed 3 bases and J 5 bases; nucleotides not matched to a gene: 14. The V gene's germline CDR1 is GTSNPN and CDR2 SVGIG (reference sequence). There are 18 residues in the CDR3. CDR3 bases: TGTGCCTGGAGAGGAAGTGGTGGACTAGCGGGAGTGAAAGATACGCAGTATTTT. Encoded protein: CAWRGSGGLAGVKDTQYF.

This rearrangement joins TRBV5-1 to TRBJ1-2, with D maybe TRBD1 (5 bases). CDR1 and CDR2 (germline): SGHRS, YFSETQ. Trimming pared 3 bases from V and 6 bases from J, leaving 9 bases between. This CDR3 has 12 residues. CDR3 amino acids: CASSSQGDGYTF. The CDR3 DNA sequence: TGCGCCAGCAGCTCCCAGGGTGATGGCTACACCTTC.

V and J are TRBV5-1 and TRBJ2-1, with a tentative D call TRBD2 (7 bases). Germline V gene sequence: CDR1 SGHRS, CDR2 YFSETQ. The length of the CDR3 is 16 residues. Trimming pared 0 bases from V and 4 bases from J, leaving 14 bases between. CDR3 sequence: CASSLVAGAGYNEQFF. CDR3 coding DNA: TGCGCCAGCAGCTTGGTTGCGGGGGCGGGTTACAATGAGCAGTTCTTC.

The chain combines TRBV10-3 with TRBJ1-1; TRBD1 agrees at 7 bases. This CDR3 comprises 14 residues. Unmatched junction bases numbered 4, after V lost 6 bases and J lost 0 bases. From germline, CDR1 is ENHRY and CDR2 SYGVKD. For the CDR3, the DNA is TGTGCCATCAGCCAGGGGGAGATGAACACTGAAGCTTTCTTT. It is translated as CAISQGEMNTEAFF.

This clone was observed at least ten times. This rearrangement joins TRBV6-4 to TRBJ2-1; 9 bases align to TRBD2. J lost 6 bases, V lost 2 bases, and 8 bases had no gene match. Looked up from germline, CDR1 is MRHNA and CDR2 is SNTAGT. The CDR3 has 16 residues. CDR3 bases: TGTGCCAGCAGTGACGGTTTAGCGGGAGATATCAATGAGCAGTTCTTC. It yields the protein CASSDGLAGDINEQFF.

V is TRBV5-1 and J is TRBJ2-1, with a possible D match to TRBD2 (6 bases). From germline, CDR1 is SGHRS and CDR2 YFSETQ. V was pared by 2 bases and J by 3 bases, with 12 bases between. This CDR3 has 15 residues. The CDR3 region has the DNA TGCGCCAGCAGCTTAACCGGGGGTCACTACAATGAGCAGTTCTTC. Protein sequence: CASSLTGGHYNEQFF.

The CDR3 spells CASMLRGPTDEQFF. The CDR3 DNA reads TGCGCCAGCATGCTCAGGGGGCCTACGGATGAGCAGTTCTTC. V is TRBV5-1 and J is TRBJ2-1, with 8 nucleotides matching TRBD1. The CDR3 spans 14 residues. The V and J ends lost 6 bases and 8 bases, in that order; junction bases with no gene match: 10. CDR1 and CDR2 (germline): SGHRS, YFSETQ.

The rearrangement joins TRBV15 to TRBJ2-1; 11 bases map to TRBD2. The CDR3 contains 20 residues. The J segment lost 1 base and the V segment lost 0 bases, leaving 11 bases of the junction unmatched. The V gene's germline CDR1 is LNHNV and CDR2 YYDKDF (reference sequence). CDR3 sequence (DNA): TGTGCCACCAGCAGAGAAGGCGGGACTAGCGGAGGGGGGTCCTACAATGAGCAGTTCTTC. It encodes CATSREGGTSGGGSYNEQFF.